This TCR beta chain was identified in a study of blood T cell repertoires in COVID-19. For the study at large: PBMCs, B-cell-depleted T cells, or T cells provided the cDNA or gDNA that made up the material.

The CDR3 is 16 amino acids. V was pared by 5 bases and J by 2 bases, with 14 bases between. Germline values: CDR1 SGHRS, CDR2 YFSETQ. Profiling relied on immunoSEQ multiplex PCR, and the TCRdb table lists in-frame clones only, not all of them. This table has approximately 290,000 clones, about 85% appearing once. The sequence was collected from a man between 18 and 29 years old with active or convalescent COVID-19. The chain employs TRBV5-1 and TRBJ2-6; possibly TRBD1 for D (5 bases). The material sequenced was peripheral blood. The CDR3 coding sequence is TGCGCCAGCAGAAAAAGTTCAGGGACTGGGGCCAACGTCCTGACTTTC. Its protein product is CASRKSSGTGANVLTF.